This TCR beta chain derives from a study of cytomegalovirus exposure and HLA in healthy donors. The study, taken as a whole, reports: The study put about 180 TCR beta chains on its list as cytomegalovirus-associated. Researchers had no immune exposure information except CMV serostatus available. Several of the most significant clusters appeared, in a later analysis, to be linked to common viral pathogens. The number of N-insertions in an Asian-associated ancestry cluster was reportedly below the approximately 690-donor mean in a later analysis.

The CDR3 consists of 17 residues. Germline V gives CDR1 LNHNV, CDR2 YYDKDF (reference sequence). Trimming removed 1 base from V and 10 bases from J; junction bases left unmatched: 15. PCR amplification relied on 60 Vbeta primers (plus 13 Jbeta primers). Produced via immunoSEQ multiplex PCR; TCRdb's table is partial and in-frame only. The sample contains some 87,000 clones, about 73% of which appear only once. Concerning this clone: Its antigen is currently unknown.

The chain combines TRBV15 with TRBJ2-1; 8 bases line up with TRBD1. Sequencing input: PBMCs. The TCR originated in a woman aged 45-60 years in good health and CMV-seropositive. CDR3: CATSRGFGQGRLIEQFF. As DNA, the CDR3 is TGTGCCACCAGCAGAGGTTTCGGACAGGGCCGCTTAATAGAGCAGTTCTTC.